These 32 T cell receptor beta chains share one sample of origin, sequenced in a study of blood T cell repertoires in COVID-19. Some clones are missing from TCRdb's copy, which holds only in-frame ones; the method was immunoSEQ multiplex PCR. The top ten clones hold more than 6.5% of a sample with roughly 140,000 clones, about 85% of them seen once. Material for sequencing was peripheral blood. Receptors were obtained from a woman between 55 and 75 years old with COVID-19, enrolled during active disease.

The chain combines TRBV5-4 with TRBJ2-3; 9 bases are a match to TRBD1. Unmatched junction bases numbered 8, after V lost 3 bases and J lost 0 bases. CDR3 size: 17 residues. Per germline, CDR1 SGHNT and CDR2 YYREEE (reference sequence). Written as DNA, the CDR3 is TGTGCCAGCAGCTCAAACAGGGGGCTGACTAGCACAGATACGCAGTATTTT. Protein: CASSSNRGLTSTDTQYF.

The V and J genes are TRBV27 and TRBJ2-7, with TRBD1 identical over 10 bases. This CDR3 contains 16 residues. Trimming at V came to 4 bases and at J to 4 bases, leaving 10 bases not matched to a gene. Germline lookup yields CDR1 MNHEY and CDR2 SMNVEV (reference sequence). DNA for the CDR3: TGTGCCAGCAGTTCCCCACACGGGACAGGGGATTACGAGCAGTACTTC. Protein: CASSSPHGTGDYEQYF.

The rearrangement joins TRBV2 to TRBJ2-2; 11 bases map to TRBD1. Germline V gene sequence: CDR1 SNHLY, CDR2 FYNNEI. This CDR3 comprises 15 residues. The V segment lost 9 bases and the J segment 5 bases; nucleotides outside the gene matches: 8. CDR3 residues: CARKMGQGGTGELFF. CDR3 nucleotides: TGTGCCAGAAAAATGGGACAGGGGGGTACCGGGGAGCTGTTTTTT.

The chain couples TRBV11-2 to TRBJ1-2; 10 bases match TRBD1. Germline-derived CDR1 and CDR2 are SGHAT and FQNNGV. Trimming removed 5 bases from V and 4 bases from J; junction bases left unmatched: 7. The CDR3 consists of 15 residues. CDR3 sequence: CASSRGQGGPYGYTF. CDR3 coding DNA: TGTGCCAGCAGCCGAGGACAGGGGGGTCCCTATGGCTACACCTTC.

CDR3 protein: CASSQQGLRLPSGNTIYF. CDR3 nucleotide sequence: TGCGCCAGCAGCCAGCAGGGCCTGAGGCTCCCCTCTGGAAACACCATATATTTT. The chain is built from TRBV5-1 and TRBJ1-3; possibly TRBD1 for D (5 bases). V was pared by 4 bases and J by 0 bases, with 20 bases between. Germline CDR1 SGHRS, CDR2 YFSETQ. The CDR3 covers 18 residues. The whole variable domain, filled in from reference TRBV5-1 and TRBJ1-3, reads KAGVTQTPRYLIKTRGQQVTLSCSPISGHRSVSWYQQTPGQGLQFLFEYFSETQRNKGNFPGRFSGRQFSNSRSEMNVSTLELGDSALYLCASSQQGLRLPSGNTIYFGEGSWLTVV.

The chain couples TRBV2 to TRBJ1-1; D is ambiguous. The germline V gene has CDR1 SNHLY and CDR2 FYNNEI. CDR3 length: 14 amino acids. The V end was cut by 6 bases, the J end by 0 bases, with 11 bases between. The CDR3 is CASRRDVMNTEAFF. The CDR3 nucleotides read TGTGCCAGCAGGAGGGATGTTATGAACACTGAAGCTTTCTTT.

The chain uses TRBV18 and TRBJ2-2; D is possibly TRBD1 (6 bases). V gave up 3 bases and J gave up 0 bases, with 11 bases separating them. Germline assignment: CDR1 KGHSH and CDR2 LQKENI. This CDR3 region has 16 residues. CDR3 DNA: TGTGCCAGCTCACCTTTGGGACACGCGAACACCGGGGAGCTGTTTTTT. This codes for CASSPLGHANTGELFF.

The chain is built from TRBV18 and TRBJ2-6, with D perhaps TRBD2 (6 bases). The V end was cut by 1 base, the J end by 2 bases, with 15 bases between. CDR3 size: 18 residues. CDR1 and CDR2 from the germline V gene are KGHSH and LQKENI. CDR3 DNA sequence: TGTGCCAGCTCACCACAGAAGAGCGGGCCAACTGGGGCCAACGTCCTGACTTTC. Translation gives CASSPQKSGPTGANVLTF.

The chain couples TRBV4-2 to TRBJ1-4; perhaps TRBD1 as D (5 bases). Trimming shortened V by 3 bases and J by 3 bases, and 11 bases separated the two germline ends. The CDR3 totals 15 residues. CDR1 and CDR2 (germline): LGHNA, YNFKEQ. The CDR3 coding sequence is TGTGCCAGCAGCCAGGAGGAGGGGTCTAATGAAAAACTGTTTTTT. Translating it yields CASSQEEGSNEKLFF.

This clone turned up a few times. The chain uses TRBV19 and TRBJ1-2; D gene unclear. Trimming shortened V by 4 bases and J by 8 bases, and 17 bases separated the two germline ends. Germline CDR1 LNHDA, CDR2 SQIVND (reference sequence). There are 14 residues in the CDR3. CDR3 sequence: CASSTPRSRSGYTF. CDR3 sequence (DNA): TGTGCCAGTAGTACCCCTAGGAGCCGCTCAGGCTACACCTTC.

The rearrangement joins TRBV4-1 to TRBJ1-2; D ambiguous. Germline assignment: CDR1 MGHRA and CDR2 YSYEKL. This CDR3 region has 15 residues. Deletions cut 5 bases from V and 2 bases from J, with 15 bases between. The CDR3 region has the DNA TGCGCCAGCAGCTTAGGAGGGTCATACAACTATGGCTACACCTTC. The encoded protein is CASSLGGSYNYGYTF.

The V gene is TRBV27, the J gene TRBJ2-1, with D tentatively TRBD2 (7 bases). The CDR3 consists of 16 residues. The V and J ends lost 5 bases and 4 bases respectively, with 18 bases between them. Germline values: CDR1 MNHEY, CDR2 SMNVEV (reference sequence). CDR3 DNA sequence: TGTGCCAGCAGTCCCCCCCCCGGGGGGCGTTACAATGAGCAGTTCTTC. It specifies CASSPPPGGRYNEQFF.

This sequence joins TRBV10-3 and TRBJ1-1, with TRBD1 matching over 9 bases. CDR3 length equals 14 residues. Per the germline V gene, CDR1 is ENHRY and CDR2 is SYGVKD. Trimming at V came to 4 bases and at J to 1 base, leaving 1 base not matched to a gene. CDR3: CAISGTGANTEAFF. In DNA, the CDR3 is TGTGCCATCAGTGGGACAGGGGCGAACACTGAAGCTTTCTTT.

J is TRBJ1-5 and V is TRBV30; TRBD1 matches 7 bases. Germline CDR1 is GTSNPN and CDR2 is SVGIG (reference sequence). Trimming cost V 2 bases and J 0 bases; bases outside gene matches: 4. CDR3 length: 15 residues. The CDR3 sequence is CAWSRDRHSNQPQHF. CDR3 nucleotide sequence: TGTGCCTGGAGTAGGGACAGACATAGCAATCAGCCCCAGCATTTT.

This clone was counted only a few times. Other DNA sequences in the same sample also yield this CDR3. The chain links TRBV13 to TRBJ2-7; 8 positions agree with TRBD2. Trimming removed 5 bases from V and 0 bases from J; junction bases left unmatched: 9. Per the germline V gene, CDR1 is PRHDT and CDR2 is FYEKMQ (reference sequence). CDR3 size: 16 residues. DNA for the CDR3: TGTGCCAGCAGCAAACGGGGGGGCTGGAACTCCTACGAGCAGTACTTC. Translation: CASSKRGGWNSYEQYF.

This clone occurred a few times. The chain recombines TRBV6-5 with TRBJ1-1; a weak D match, TRBD1 (5 bases). Germline V gene data show CDR1 as MNHEY and CDR2 as SVGAGI. CDR3 size: 12 residues. Trimming pared 2 bases from V and 7 bases from J, leaving 8 bases between. CDR3: CASSYQGGEAFF. CDR3 coding DNA: TGTGCCAGCAGTTACCAGGGAGGTGAAGCTTTCTTT.

This clone was seen once. This CDR3 is CASRMDGMNTEAFF. The CDR3 nucleotides read TGTGCCAGCAGGATGGACGGGATGAACACTGAAGCTTTCTTT. This sequence joins TRBV27 and TRBJ1-1, with D hard to call. CDR3 size: 14 residues. V lost 6 bases and J lost 0, with 11 bases in between. Per the germline V gene, CDR1 is MNHEY and CDR2 is SMNVEV (reference sequence).

The V and J genes are TRBV6-6 and TRBJ1-5, with D unclear. Per germline, CDR1 MNHNY and CDR2 SVGAGI (reference sequence). Trimming took 7 bases from V and 1 from J, leaving 17 bases between them. This CDR3 has 16 residues. The CDR3 is CASTYGGSTSNQPQHF. As DNA, the CDR3 is TGTGCCAGCACCTACGGAGGGAGTACAAGCAATCAGCCCCAGCATTTT.

The chain employs TRBV6-5 and TRBJ2-7; a possible D gene is TRBD1 (6 bases). CDR3 size: 14 residues. V was cut by 5 bases and J by 6 bases, with 17 bases left in between. The germline V gene encodes CDR1 MNHEY and CDR2 SVGAGI. The CDR3: CASSTDRSRAEQYV. The CDR3 DNA reads as TGTGCCAGCAGTACAGACAGGAGTCGGGCCGAGCAGTACGTC.

The chain is built from TRBV19 and TRBJ1-5; D is possibly TRBD1 (6 bases). The CDR3 extends over 15 amino acids. V was shortened by 1 base and J by 7 bases, with 14 bases between the two germline ends. The germline CDR1 and CDR2 sequences are LNHDA and SQIVND (reference sequence). The CDR3: CASSIAGHDGQPQHF. In DNA, the CDR3 is TGTGCCAGTAGTATAGCGGGACACGACGGGCAGCCCCAGCATTTT.

V gene TRBV7-6 combines with J gene TRBJ1-2; 7 nucleotides align to TRBD1. This CDR3 comprises 16 residues. CDR1 is SGHVS, CDR2 FNYEAQ, per germline. With V trimmed by 5 bases and J by 0 bases, 9 bases remained unmatched. This CDR3 reads CASSPDHQGANYGYTF. In nucleotides, the CDR3 is TGTGCCAGCAGCCCTGACCATCAGGGGGCTAACTATGGCTACACCTTC. Drawing the rest from reference TRBV7-6 and TRBJ1-2, the complete variable domain is GAGVSQSPRYKVTKRGQDVALRCDPISGHVSLYWYRQALGQGPEFLTYFNYEAQQDKSGLPNDRFSAERPEGSISTLTIQRTEQRDSAMYRCASSPDHQGANYGYTFGSGTRLTVV.

The chain employs TRBV5-1 and TRBJ1-1; 8 positions match TRBD1. The germline V gene has CDR1 SGHRS and CDR2 YFSETQ. The trim removed 3 bases at V and 0 bases at J, leaving 7 bases unmatched. The CDR3 sequence is 16 residues long. In DNA, the CDR3 is TGCGCCAGCAGCTCGGGACAGGTAACTATGAACACTGAAGCTTTCTTT. Protein product: CASSSGQVTMNTEAFF.

The chain is built from TRBV4-2 and TRBJ1-5; possibly TRBD1 for D (5 bases). Trimming removed 4 bases at V and 7 bases at J, with 14 bases between. CDR1 is LGHNA and CDR2 is YNFKEQ in the germline V gene. This CDR3 comprises 14 residues. The CDR3 is CASSRGERGQPQHF. In DNA, the CDR3 is TGTGCCAGCAGCCGAGGGGAGCGGGGACAGCCCCAGCATTTT.

The chain employs TRBV7-8 and TRBJ2-3, with 7 positions matching TRBD2. This CDR3 is 14 amino acids long. The ends lost 5 bases at V and 2 bases at J; junction bases unmatched: 4. Germline V gene lookup returns CDR1 SGHVS and CDR2 FQNEAQ. CDR3: CASSPTSATDTQYF. DNA for the CDR3: TGTGCCAGCAGCCCTACTAGCGCCACAGATACGCAGTATTTT.

In this sample, this clone turned up a few times. This chain connects TRBV27 to TRBJ2-1, with 11 bases identical to TRBD2. J lost 7 bases, V lost 5 bases, and 7 bases had no gene match. This CDR3 region has 15 residues. Germline V gene sequence: CDR1 MNHEY, CDR2 SMNVEV (reference sequence). This chain's CDR3 is CASSDSGGAGNEQFF. CDR3 bases: TGTGCCAGCAGTGATAGCGGGGGGGCTGGGAATGAGCAGTTCTTC.

The chain combines TRBV2 with TRBJ2-7; 11 bases line up with TRBD2. Unmatched junction bases numbered 7, after V lost 3 bases and J lost 9 bases. The CDR3 sequence is 14 residues long. The germline V gene has CDR1 SNHLY and CDR2 FYNNEI. CDR3 nucleotide sequence: TGTGCCAGCAGTGATTGGCTAGCGGGAGGAGCGCAGTACTTC. Protein product: CASSDWLAGGAQYF. Supplemented by reference TRBV2 and TRBJ2-7, the full variable domain reads EPEVTQTPSHQVTQMGQEVILRCVPISNHLYFYWYRQILGQKVEFLVSFYNNEISEKSEIFDDQFSVERPDGSNFTLKIRSTKLEDSAMYFCASSDWLAGGAQYFGPGTRLTVT.

This clone was recorded a few times. V is TRBV6-2 or TRBV6-3 and J is TRBJ2-6, with 12 bases lining up with TRBD2. With V trimmed by 2 bases and J by 1 base, 9 bases remained unmatched. This CDR3 has 20 amino acids. The germline V gene encodes CDR1 MNHEY and CDR2 SVGEGT. In DNA, the CDR3 is TGTGCCAGCAGTTACAACAGACTAGCGGGGGTCCCATCTGGGGCCAACGTCCTGACTTTC. Translated, it gives CASSYNRLAGVPSGANVLTF.

The rearrangement uses TRBV25-1 and TRBJ2-7; 7 bases are a match to TRBD2. V gave up 6 bases and J gave up 3 bases; unmatched junction bases: 5. The CDR3 loop spans 13 amino acids. Per germline, CDR1 MGHDK and CDR2 SYGVNS. The CDR3 region has the DNA TGTGCCAGCAGCAGGGACTACCGCTACGAGCAGTACTTC. Amino acids: CASSRDYRYEQYF.

The CDR3, as DNA: TGTGCCAGCAGCGCTCAGGGAAGAGGCACTGAAGCTTTCTTT. It encodes CASSAQGRGTEAFF. The chain recombines TRBV14 with TRBJ1-1; D is possibly TRBD1 (5 bases). The CDR3 runs 14 residues. V was clipped by 5 bases and J by 4 bases, with 14 bases between them. The V gene's germline CDR1 is SGHDN and CDR2 FVKESK.

The CDR3 DNA reads TGTGCCAGCAGACGGGGACAGGGATATGGCTACACCTTC. Its protein is CASRRGQGYGYTF. J is TRBJ1-2 and V is TRBV6-5; 9 nucleotides agree with TRBD1. The CDR3 contains 13 residues. Germline V gene data show CDR1 as MNHEY and CDR2 as SVGAGI. Trimming removed 6 bases from V and 5 bases from J; junction bases left unmatched: 4.

The rearrangement links TRBV19 to TRBJ1-5; TRBD1 aligns across 10 bases. The J segment lost 6 bases and the V segment lost 6 bases, leaving 2 bases of the junction unmatched. CDR3 length: 13 residues. Germline V CDR1 and CDR2: LNHDA, SQIVND (reference sequence). The CDR3 DNA reads TGTGCCAGTAGGGACAGGGGGTTTCAGCCCCAGCATTTT. Its translation is CASRDRGFQPQHF.

This clone has only a few counts. In the same sample, other DNA sequences code for this CDR3. V usage is TRBV6-5 and J usage is TRBJ1-1; no clear D gene. This CDR3 has 13 residues. Trimming stripped 0 bases from V and 1 base from J, with 3 bases between. Germline V gives CDR1 MNHEY, CDR2 SVGAGI. CDR3 DNA sequence: TGTGCCAGCAGTTACTCGAGGAACACTGAAGCTTTCTTT. Amino acids: CASSYSRNTEAFF.